This T cell receptor (beta chain) came from a study of T-cell memory formation after mild COVID-19. Study at large: For the most part, TCR clusters were specific to one donor.

MiXCR, applied by TCRdb to the 5' RACE reads, yields one record per CDR3 protein. The sample has 57,000 or so distinct CDR3 sequences; 9.3% are singletons. Study conclusions and caveats: Clones that got smaller from day 15 to 85 had even CD4/CD8, while clones growing later tipped toward CD4+. Shrinking CD4+ clones resided mostly in CM and EM, and CD8+ ones in EMRA.

This CDR3 is 16 amino acids long. V was pared by 4 bases and J by 2 bases, with 16 bases between. This clonotype was seen repeatedly, ten times or more. Its specificity is not known. Sequenced input: PBMCs or a T cell subset sorted from them (not recorded which). The V gene is TRBV12-3 or TRBV12-4, the J gene TRBJ2-3, with no clear D. The sequence derives from a man between 18 and 35 years old who had mild COVID-19 (a few samples of this study predate the infection). Cell type and time point are not known. The CDR3 DNA reads as TGTGCCAGCAGTTCCCGAAACCCACCACTCACAGATACGCAGTATTTT. Its protein is CASSSRNPPLTDTQYF.